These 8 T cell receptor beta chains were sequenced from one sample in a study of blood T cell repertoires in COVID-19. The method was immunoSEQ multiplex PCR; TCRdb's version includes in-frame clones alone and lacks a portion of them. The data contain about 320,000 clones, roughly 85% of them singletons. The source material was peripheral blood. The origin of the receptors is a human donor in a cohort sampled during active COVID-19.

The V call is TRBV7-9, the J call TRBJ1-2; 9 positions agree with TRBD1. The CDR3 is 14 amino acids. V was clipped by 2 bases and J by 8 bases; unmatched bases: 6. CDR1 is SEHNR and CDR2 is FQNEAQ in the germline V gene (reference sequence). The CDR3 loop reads CASSLSQGAQGYTF. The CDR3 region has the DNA TGTGCCAGCAGCTTATCACAGGGGGCGCAGGGCTACACCTTC.

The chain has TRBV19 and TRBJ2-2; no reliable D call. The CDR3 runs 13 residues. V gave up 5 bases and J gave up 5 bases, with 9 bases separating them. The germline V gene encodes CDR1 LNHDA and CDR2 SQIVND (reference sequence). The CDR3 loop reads CASSGRVTGELFF. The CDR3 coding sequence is TGTGCCAGTAGTGGTCGGGTGACCGGGGAGCTGTTTTTT.

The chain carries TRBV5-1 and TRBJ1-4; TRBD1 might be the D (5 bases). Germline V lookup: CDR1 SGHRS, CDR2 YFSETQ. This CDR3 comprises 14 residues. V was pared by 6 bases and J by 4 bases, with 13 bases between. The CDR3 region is CASTDSFGNEKLFF. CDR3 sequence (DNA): TGCGCCAGCACCGACAGTTTTGGTAATGAAAAACTGTTTTTT.

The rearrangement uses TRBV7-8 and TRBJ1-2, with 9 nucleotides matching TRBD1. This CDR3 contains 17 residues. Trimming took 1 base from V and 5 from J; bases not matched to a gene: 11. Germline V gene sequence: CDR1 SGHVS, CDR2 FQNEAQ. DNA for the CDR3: TGTGCCAGCAGCTTAGGGAAGACGGACAGGGGAAATTATGGCTACACCTTC. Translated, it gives CASSLGKTDRGNYGYTF.

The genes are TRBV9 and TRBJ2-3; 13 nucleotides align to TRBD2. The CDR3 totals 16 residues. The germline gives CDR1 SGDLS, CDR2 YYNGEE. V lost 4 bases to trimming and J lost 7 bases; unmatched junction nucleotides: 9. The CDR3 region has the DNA TGTGCCAGCAGCTTTGGGACTAGCGGGGTGTGGAATACGCAGTATTTT. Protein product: CASSFGTSGVWNTQYF.

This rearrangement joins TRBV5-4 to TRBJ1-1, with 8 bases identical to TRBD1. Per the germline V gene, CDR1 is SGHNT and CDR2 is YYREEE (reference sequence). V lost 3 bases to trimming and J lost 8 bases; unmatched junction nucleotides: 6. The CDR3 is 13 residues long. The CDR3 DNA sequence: TGTGCCAGCAGCTACGGGACAGGCCTGGAAGCTTTCTTT. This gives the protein CASSYGTGLEAFF.

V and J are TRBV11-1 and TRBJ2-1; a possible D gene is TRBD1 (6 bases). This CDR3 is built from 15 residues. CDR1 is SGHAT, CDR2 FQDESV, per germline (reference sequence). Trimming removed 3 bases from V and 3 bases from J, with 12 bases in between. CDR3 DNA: TGTGCCAGCAGCTTCGTCGACAGGAACTACAATGAGCAGTTCTTC. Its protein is CASSFVDRNYNEQFF.

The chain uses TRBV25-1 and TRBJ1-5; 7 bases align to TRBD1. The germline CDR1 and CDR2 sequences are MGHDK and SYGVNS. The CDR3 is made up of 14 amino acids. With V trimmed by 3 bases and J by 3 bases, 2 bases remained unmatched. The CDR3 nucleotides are TGTGCCAGCAGTGATACAGGGGTCAATCAGCCCCAGCATTTT. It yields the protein CASSDTGVNQPQHF.